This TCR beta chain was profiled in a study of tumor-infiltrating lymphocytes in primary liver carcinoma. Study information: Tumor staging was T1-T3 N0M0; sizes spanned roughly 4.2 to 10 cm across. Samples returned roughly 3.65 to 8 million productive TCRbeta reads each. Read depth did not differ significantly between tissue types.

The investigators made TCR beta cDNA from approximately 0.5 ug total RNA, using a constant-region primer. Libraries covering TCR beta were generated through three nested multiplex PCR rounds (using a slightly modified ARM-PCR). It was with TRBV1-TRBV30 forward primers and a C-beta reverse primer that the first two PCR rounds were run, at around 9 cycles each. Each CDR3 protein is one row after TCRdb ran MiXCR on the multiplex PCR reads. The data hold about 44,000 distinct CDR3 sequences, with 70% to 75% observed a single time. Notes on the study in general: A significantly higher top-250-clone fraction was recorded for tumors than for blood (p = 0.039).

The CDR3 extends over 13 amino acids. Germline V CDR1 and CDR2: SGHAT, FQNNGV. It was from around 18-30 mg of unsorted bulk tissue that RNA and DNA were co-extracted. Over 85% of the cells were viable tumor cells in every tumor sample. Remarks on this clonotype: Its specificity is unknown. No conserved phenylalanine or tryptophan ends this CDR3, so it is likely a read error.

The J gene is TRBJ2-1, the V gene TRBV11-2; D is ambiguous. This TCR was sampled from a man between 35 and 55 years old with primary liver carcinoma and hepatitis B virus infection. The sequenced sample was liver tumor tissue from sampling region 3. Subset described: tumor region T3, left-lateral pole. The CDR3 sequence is CAGSLNDAYEQFL. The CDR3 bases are TGTGCTGGCAGCTTAAATGATGCCTATGAGCAGTTCCTC.